A single sample gave rise to the 12 T cell receptor beta chains below, sequenced in a study of shared clonotypes between healthy human individuals. Repertoires were generated with immunoSEQ multiplex PCR, while TCRdb's copy carries only in-frame clones and drops some. The sample lists 2 million to 3 million clones, 85% to 95% occurring once. The sample was naive CD4+ T cells sorted from blood. Subset of the sample: CD45RA+ positively selected. These receptors all come from a man younger than 35 in good health.

The chain combines TRBV9 with TRBJ1-2; a weak D match, TRBD1 (5 bases). V was trimmed by 6 bases and J by 0 bases, leaving 12 bases between them. Germline CDR1 SGDLS, CDR2 YYNGEE. This CDR3 contains 14 residues. DNA of the CDR3: TGTGCCAGCACCGGGACTTTAGCTAACTATGGCTACACCTTC. Amino acids: CASTGTLANYGYTF.

The chain recombines TRBV6-5 with TRBJ2-7; 9 bases line up with TRBD1. Germline loops: CDR1 MNHEY, CDR2 SVGAGI. V dropped 2 bases and J dropped 10; count of bases not matched to a gene: 9. The CDR3 length is 14 residues. The CDR3 nucleotides read TGTGCCAGCAGTTACCGGGACAGGGCAGGGTTTCAGTACTTC. This encodes CASSYRDRAGFQYF.

Comments on this clone: Other DNA sequences in the same sample also yield this CDR3. The rearrangement joins TRBV4-3 to TRBJ1-2; TRBD1 aligns across 8 bases. V dropped 0 bases and J dropped 6; count of bases not matched to a gene: 0. The germline CDR1 and CDR2 sequences are LGHNA and YSLEER. CDR3 length equals 13 residues. CDR3 amino acids: CASSQDRGHGYTF. In DNA, the CDR3 is TGCGCCAGCAGCCAAGACAGGGGGCATGGCTACACCTTC.

This CDR3 is CASSGHTGELFF. The CDR3 DNA follows: TGTGCCAGCAGCGGCCATACCGGGGAGCTGTTTTTT. The chain employs TRBV2 and TRBJ2-2; D gene ambiguous. The CDR3 is 12 residues long. Trimming stripped 6 bases from V and 5 bases from J, with 7 bases between. CDR1 SNHLY and CDR2 FYNNEI come from the germline V gene.

The chain employs TRBV6-1 and TRBJ1-4; no clear D gene. The CDR3 sequence is 15 residues long. CDR1 and CDR2 from the germline V gene are MNHNS and SASEGT. V lost 3 bases, J lost 0 bases, and 8 bases lay in between. The CDR3 loop is CASSEKATTNEKLFF. CDR3 DNA sequence: TGTGCCAGCAGTGAGAAGGCGACAACTAATGAAAAACTGTTTTTT.

The chain joins TRBV9 to TRBJ2-7; the D gene could be TRBD1 or TRBD2 (6 bases each). Trimming stripped 3 bases from V and 6 bases from J, with 22 bases between. CDR1 and CDR2 (germline): SGDLS, YYNGEE. The CDR3 runs 16 residues. In DNA, the CDR3 is TGTGCCAGCAGCGCACGGGGGCAGGGTCGGCCCCGCGAGCAGTACTTC. Its protein product is CASSARGQGRPREQYF. Full variable domain (rest looked up from reference TRBV9 and TRBJ2-7): DSGVTQTPKHLITATGQRVTLRCSPRSGDLSVYWYQQSLDQGLQFLIQYYNGEERAKGNILERFSAQQFPDLHSELNLSSLELGDSALYFCASSARGQGRPREQYFGPGTRLTVT.

In regard to this clone: Additional DNA sequences in this sample encode the identical CDR3. The chain couples TRBV30 to TRBJ1-5; a weak D match, TRBD1 (6 bases). Germline CDR1 reads GTSNPN; CDR2 reads SVGIG (reference sequence). CDR3 length: 13 amino acids. V was pared by 1 base and J by 5 bases, with 9 bases between. Here the CDR3 reads CAWSASGDQPQHF. Written as DNA, the CDR3 is TGTGCCTGGAGTGCGTCAGGGGATCAGCCCCAGCATTTT.

This rearrangement joins TRBV18 to TRBJ2-2; D gene ambiguous. CDR3 length: 14 amino acids. V gave up 3 bases and J gave up 6 bases, with 11 bases separating them. The germline gives CDR1 KGHSH, CDR2 LQKENI. The CDR3, as DNA: TGTGCCAGCTCACCCTCTTCCCTTTCCGGGGAGCTGTTTTTT. Translated: CASSPSSLSGELFF.

As DNA, the CDR3 is TGTGCCAGCAGCGTAGATCTAGGGAGGGGCGTTTACGAGCAGTACTTC. This encodes CASSVDLGRGVYEQYF. V and J are TRBV9 and TRBJ2-7, with 7 bases identical to TRBD2. CDR1 is SGDLS and CDR2 is YYNGEE in the germline V gene. The CDR3 is 16 residues long. The V and J ends lost 0 bases and 4 bases, in that order; junction bases with no gene match: 10. The full variable domain, with the rest looked up from reference TRBV9 and TRBJ2-7, is DSGVTQTPKHLITATGQRVTLRCSPRSGDLSVYWYQQSLDQGLQFLIQYYNGEERAKGNILERFSAQQFPDLHSELNLSSLELGDSALYFCASSVDLGRGVYEQYFGPGTRLTVT.

The chain couples TRBV28 to TRBJ1-5; D is unresolved. The CDR3 is made up of 14 amino acids. The germline CDR1 and CDR2 sequences are MDHEN and SYDVKM. V was cut by 6 bases and J by 4 bases, with 13 bases left in between. The CDR3 spells CASSGISENQPQHF. CDR3 DNA: TGTGCCAGCAGCGGCATTTCGGAGAATCAGCCCCAGCATTTT. Using reference TRBV28 and TRBJ1-5 for the parts outside the CDR3, the full variable domain is DVKVTQSSRYLVKRTGEKVFLECVQDMDHENMFWYRQDPGLGLRLIYFSYDVKMKEKGDIPEGYSVSREKKERFSLILESASTNQTSMYLCASSGISENQPQHFGDGTRLSIL.

V gene TRBV10-1 combines with J gene TRBJ1-2; TRBD1 aligns across 8 bases. Per germline, CDR1 WNHNN and CDR2 SYGVQD (reference sequence). V shed 5 bases, J shed 5 bases, and the junction held 4 bases outside the gene matches. CDR3 length: 13 residues. The CDR3 sequence is CASSQDRVYGYTF. CDR3 DNA sequence: TGCGCCAGCAGTCAGGACAGGGTTTATGGCTACACCTTC.

The chain links TRBV7-2 to TRBJ2-1; 8 bases fit TRBD2. J was trimmed by 0 bases and V by 5 bases; bases with no gene match: 6. The CDR3 totals 16 residues. Germline V gene lookup returns CDR1 SGHTA and CDR2 FQGNSA. CDR3 nucleotide sequence: TGTGCCAGCAGCGATAGCGGGATTAGCTCCTACAATGAGCAGTTCTTC. Protein product: CASSDSGISSYNEQFF.